This T cell receptor beta chain was sequenced for a study of blood T cell repertoires in COVID-19. As for the study in general: Nucleic acid was either cDNA or gDNA, and it came from T cells, B-cell-depleted T cells, or PBMCs.

Original handling: Using reference gene primer amplification, nucleated cell counts were estimated. Profiling relied on immunoSEQ multiplex PCR, and the TCRdb table lists in-frame clones only, not all of them. V, J and clone size are those of that table, while D and trimming were read from the DNA. The sample has 150,000 to 200,000 clones; around 90% are singletons. CDR1 and CDR2 from the germline V gene are SGHTS and YDEGEE. After removal of 0 bases from V and 2 bases from J, the junction contained 1 base not matched to a gene. The CDR3 has 15 amino acids. Participant age was roughly 18 to 100 years, and participants resided in 24 US areas.

Sequencing was done on a sample of PBMCs or T cells enriched from blood (not recorded which). This receptor was taken from a woman younger than 30 who had recovered from COVID-19. The V gene is TRBV5-8, the J gene TRBJ2-3; 9 bases align to TRBD2. The CDR3 bases are TGTGCCAGCAGCTTGGGCGGGAGGGCCACAGATACGCAGTATTTT. Protein product: CASSLGGRATDTQYF.